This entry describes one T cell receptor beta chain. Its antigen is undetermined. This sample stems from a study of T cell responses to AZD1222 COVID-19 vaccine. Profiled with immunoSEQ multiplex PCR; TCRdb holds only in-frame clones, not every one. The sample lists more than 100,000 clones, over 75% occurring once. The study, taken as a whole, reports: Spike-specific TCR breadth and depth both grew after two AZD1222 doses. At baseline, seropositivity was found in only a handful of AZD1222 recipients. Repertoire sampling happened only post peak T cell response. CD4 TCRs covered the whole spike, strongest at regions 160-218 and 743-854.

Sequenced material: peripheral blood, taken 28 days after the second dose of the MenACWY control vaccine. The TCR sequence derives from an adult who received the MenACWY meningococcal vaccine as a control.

DNA for the CDR3: TGCGCCAGCAGACAGAACTTGAACACTGAAGCTTTCTTT. It is translated as CASRQNLNTEAFF. V and J are TRBV10-2 and TRBJ1-1; no definite D call. Germline values: CDR1 WSHSY, CDR2 SAAADI. The CDR3 has 13 amino acids. V was trimmed by 6 bases and J by 0 bases, leaving 8 bases between them.